The sequence of this T cell receptor (beta chain) was determined in a study of blood T cell repertoires in COVID-19 (dated by TCRdb to about 2020). In the study overall: Collaborator samples came from the United States, Italy and Spain and covered acute and convalescent phases of COVID-19. The material from the prospective study consisted of cDNA or gDNA derived from T cells, B-cell-depleted T cells, or PBMCs. Deeply sampled blood TCRbeta repertoires from subjects exposed to, actively infected with, or recovered from COVID-19 were included in the dataset. A freely available public database, intended as a resource for researchers studying the immune response to SARS-CoV-2, is where the repertoires were released. The samples were drawn from the first 160 participants of the ongoing ImmuneRACE study and from 1,254 subjects provided by 6 global collaborators. Sample metadata almost always included a de-identified subject ID, COVID-19 status, age in years and sex. Where HLA class I and class II types were available, the types were taken from metadata supplied by the sample provider, not from assay-based typing.

A word on this clone: Its antigen remains undetermined. Per-base quality was not reported, and no clone a single base away is much larger than it.

TCRbeta CDR3 regions were amplified from genomic DNA using the immunoSEQ Assay, a bias-controlled multiplex PCR. The authors processed their data as follows. Within the assay, amplification of reference gene primers was used to estimate how many nucleated cells each sample contained. To quantify the absolute abundance of each unique TCRbeta CDR3 rearrangement, sequence reads were collapsed and filtered. For each sample, productive Simpson clonality was calculated as the square root of Simpson's diversity index across productive rearrangements. TCRdb obtained this table from immuneACCESS and retained in-frame rearrangements with V and J assigned. These tables miss some clones; where compared with another copy, unresolved V genes account for less than half of the shortfall, and the remainder is unexplained. The V and J calls and clone size are taken from that table; D and trimming were inferred from the DNA. The sample records about 140,000 clones, about 90% of which are singletons. About 10% of the sample is in the top ten clones.

The CDR3 numbers 17 residues from cysteine through phenylalanine. Only the CDR3 portion is preserved as DNA: 51 bases, with reading frame beginning at the first base. The germline V gene gives CDR1 as MGHDK and CDR2 as SYGVNS. Relative to germline, V is 4 bases shorter and J is 8 bases shorter, with 23 bases between their ends. General findings and caveats noted by the study authors: The amount of clinical and demographic metadata varied by source and participant and was provided uncurated.

The collaborating institutions used their own protocols to collect whole blood in K2EDTA tubes. For TCRbeta analysis, collaborator samples were shipped as frozen whole blood, as isolated PBMCs, or as DNA extracted from either sample type. This receptor was identified in a man in his fifties or sixties with active or convalescent COVID-19. Input material: peripheral blood. The chain is encoded by TRBV25-1 joined to TRBJ1-4; the D gene is perhaps TRBD1, from 5 matching bases. The sequenced DNA: TGTGCCAGCAGTGGAACCCGAGGTGGCAGGGTCAAGGAAAAACTGTTTTTT. This yields the protein CASSGTRGGRVKEKLFF.